The 23 T cell receptor beta chains listed next were all sequenced from one sample in a study of blood T cell repertoires in COVID-19. TCRdb's copy holds only in-frame clones and misses some; the assay was immunoSEQ multiplex PCR. The repertoire holds fewer than 200,000 clones, roughly 84% seen once, with approximately 1.1% in the top ten. Specimen: peripheral blood. The receptor source for this set is a man aged 35 to 55 with acute or convalescent COVID-19.

The chain combines TRBV5-4 with TRBJ2-5; D call uncertain. This CDR3 contains 14 residues. Deletions cut 4 bases from V and 3 bases from J, with 13 bases between. Germline-derived CDR1 and CDR2 are SGHNT and YYREEE (reference sequence). The CDR3 loop reads CASSHPSREETQYF. The CDR3 DNA follows: TGTGCCAGCAGCCATCCAAGTCGGGAAGAGACCCAGTACTTC. Full variable domain (outside the CDR3, taken from reference TRBV5-4 and TRBJ2-5): ETGVTQSPTHLIKTRGQQVTLRCSSQSGHNTVSWYQQALGQGPQFIFQYYREEENGRGNFPPRFSGLQFPNYSSELNVNALELDDSALYLCASSHPSREETQYFGPGTRLLVL.

This clone was seen a single time. The J gene is TRBJ1-1, the V gene TRBV10-3; D perhaps matches TRBD1 (6 bases). Germline V gives CDR1 ENHRY, CDR2 SYGVKD. The ends were cut back, 2 bases at V and 3 bases at J, with 10 bases in the middle. The CDR3 is made up of 14 amino acids. The CDR3 loop is CAISERGGDTEAFF. In nucleotides, the CDR3 is TGTGCCATCAGTGAGAGGGGGGGGGACACTGAAGCTTTCTTT.

This rearrangement joins TRBV7-9 to TRBJ1-4; 7 bases fit TRBD1. The junction had 8 bases not matched to a gene; V was cut back by 5 bases and J by 8 bases. The V gene's germline CDR1 is SEHNR and CDR2 FQNEAQ (reference sequence). The CDR3 is made up of 14 amino acids. CDR3 region: CASSRDRVEEKLFF. CDR3 DNA: TGTGCCAGCAGCCGTGACAGGGTAGAAGAAAAACTGTTTTTT. Full variable domain (missing parts from reference TRBV7-9 and TRBJ1-4): DTGVSQNPRHKITKRGQNVTFRCDPISEHNRLYWYRQTLGQGPEFLTYFQNEAQLEKSRLLSDRFSAERPKGSFSTLEIQRTEQGDSAMYLCASSRDRVEEKLFFGSGTQLSVL.

CDR3: CASSFRGFQPQHF. The DNA of the CDR3 is TGTGCCAGCAGCTTCAGGGGTTTCCAGCCCCAGCATTTT. This chain links TRBV6-2 or TRBV6-3 with TRBJ1-5; perhaps TRBD1 as D (6 bases). Trimming stripped 6 bases from V and 7 bases from J, with 13 bases between. The CDR3 covers 13 residues. CDR1 and CDR2 from the germline V gene are MNHEY and SVGEGT.

This chain connects TRBV7-9 to TRBJ2-7, with D perhaps matching TRBD2 (6 bases). The V end was cut by 5 bases, the J end by 2 bases, with 22 bases between. Germline V gene sequence: CDR1 SEHNR, CDR2 FQNEAQ (reference sequence). This CDR3 has 17 residues. The CDR3 sequence is CASSGIGWAGRTYEQYF. CDR3 bases: TGTGCCAGCAGCGGCATCGGGTGGGCAGGGAGGACCTACGAGCAGTACTTC.

The chain recombines TRBV3-1 (or the pseudogene TRBV3-2) with TRBJ1-1, with D perhaps matching TRBD1 (5 bases). CDR1 LGHDT and CDR2 YNNKEL come from the germline V gene (reference sequence). The CDR3 runs to 15 residues. Trimming took off 4 bases at V and 4 bases at J, with 16 bases between the two ends. CDR3 DNA: TGTGCCAGCAGCCCTGGGGCGCCGTTTATCACTGAAGCTTTCTTT. Its translation is CASSPGAPFITEAFF.

The rearrangement joins TRBV9 to TRBJ2-1; D possibly corresponds to TRBD2 (6 bases). Germline CDR1 and CDR2: SGDLS and YYNGEE. The germline V and J ends were trimmed by 0 bases and 0 bases, with 13 bases remaining between them. This CDR3 has 17 amino acids. The CDR3 nucleotides are TGTGCCAGCAGCGTAGTTGACGCGGGGAGCTCCTACAATGAGCAGTTCTTC. Translated, it gives CASSVVDAGSSYNEQFF.

This clone was observed a handful of times. The chain recombines TRBV3-1 (or the pseudogene TRBV3-2) with TRBJ2-7; D uncertain. Trimming took off 3 bases at V and 0 bases at J, with 6 bases between the two ends. The V gene's germline CDR1 is LGHDT and CDR2 YNNKEL (reference sequence). There are 13 residues in the CDR3. CDR3 bases: TGTGCCAGCAGCCATCCTAGCTCCTACGAGCAGTACTTC. This translates into CASSHPSSYEQYF.

V is TRBV7-8 and J is TRBJ2-6; possibly TRBD2 for D (5 bases). Germline V gene sequence: CDR1 SGHVS, CDR2 FQNEAQ. The CDR3 totals 19 residues. Deletions cut 2 bases from V and 0 bases from J, with 17 bases between. DNA of the CDR3: TGTGCCAGCAGCTTATTCGGGGATTTTCCGAACTCTGGGGCCAACGTCCTGACTTTC. Amino acids: CASSLFGDFPNSGANVLTF.

V gene TRBV30 combines with J gene TRBJ1-2, with D perhaps TRBD1 (5 bases). Trimming pared 1 base from V and 8 bases from J, leaving 14 bases between. Germline V gene sequence: CDR1 GTSNPN, CDR2 SVGIG (reference sequence). The CDR3 is 13 residues long. The CDR3: CAWSGRRGGGYTF. DNA of the CDR3: TGTGCCTGGAGTGGTCGCCGGGGGGGAGGCTACACCTTC.

This clone was counted between two and nine times. This chain joins TRBV19 and TRBJ1-6; possible D gene TRBD1, 5 bases. Germline CDR1 LNHDA, CDR2 SQIVND (reference sequence). V was shortened by 3 bases and J by 8 bases, with 17 bases between the two germline ends. The CDR3 runs 16 residues. In DNA form, the CDR3 reads TGTGCCAGTAGTATGGGATACGGGGGTTCGGATTCACCCCTCCACTTT. This gives the protein CASSMGYGGSDSPLHF.

The V and J genes are TRBV28 and TRBJ2-1; TRBD1 matches 9 bases. This CDR3 has 22 amino acids. The junction had 29 bases not matched to a gene; V was cut back by 3 bases and J by 8 bases. Germline V CDR1 and CDR2: MDHEN, SYDVKM. Here the CDR3 reads CASSFSLKDYGTGGPWGDEQFF. The DNA of the CDR3 is TGTGCCAGCAGTTTTAGTTTAAAGGACTATGGAACAGGGGGCCCCTGGGGGGATGAGCAGTTCTTC.

The chain uses TRBV15 and TRBJ2-1, with a possible D match to TRBD1 (6 bases). From germline, CDR1 is LNHNV and CDR2 YYDKDF (reference sequence). There are 16 residues in the CDR3. V lost 0 bases and J 2 bases, leaving 11 bases between the germline ends. CDR3: CATSRDPGQPYNEQFF. CDR3 sequence (DNA): TGTGCCACCAGCAGAGATCCAGGACAGCCCTACAATGAGCAGTTCTTC.

The DNA of the CDR3 is TGTGCCAGTAGTAACCCGAGAGGACACAAGGGAAGGACTGAAGCTTTCTTT. Its translation: CASSNPRGHKGRTEAFF. This chain connects TRBV19 to TRBJ1-1, with D tentatively TRBD1 (5 bases). This CDR3 has 17 residues. Germline loops: CDR1 LNHDA, CDR2 SQIVND (reference sequence). Trimming removed 4 bases from V and 5 bases from J, with 23 bases in between. The entire variable domain, with the rest obtained from reference TRBV19 and TRBJ1-1, is as follows: DGGITQSPKYLFRKEGQNVTLSCEQNLNHDAMYWYRQDPGQGLRLIYYSQIVNDFQKGDIAEGYSVSREKKESFPLTVTSAQKNPTAFYLCASSNPRGHKGRTEAFFGQGTRLTVV.

The rearrangement uses TRBV5-1 and TRBJ1-1; D not resolved. Germline V gene sequence: CDR1 SGHRS, CDR2 YFSETQ. V was cut by 5 bases and J by 2 bases, with 13 bases left in between. The CDR3 length is 14 residues. This chain's CDR3 is CASRPIPFNTEAFF. CDR3 DNA: TGCGCCAGCAGGCCTATACCTTTTAACACTGAAGCTTTCTTT.

The chain carries TRBV9 and TRBJ1-3; a weak D match, TRBD1 (6 bases). The CDR3 spans 13 residues. V dropped 0 bases and J dropped 8 bases, with 9 bases sitting between them. Germline CDR1 is SGDLS and CDR2 is YYNGEE. CDR3 sequence (DNA): TGTGCCAGCAGCGTAGACAGGGTGGACACCATATATTTT. It specifies CASSVDRVDTIYF.

This clone was found once. This sequence joins TRBV4-1 and TRBJ1-3; no clear D. Germline V gives CDR1 MGHRA, CDR2 YSYEKL. CDR3 length: 15 residues. V was pared by 5 bases and J by 0 bases, with 11 bases between. The chain's CDR3 is CASSFRGDSGNTIYF. The CDR3 DNA is TGCGCCAGCAGCTTCCGCGGGGACTCTGGAAACACCATATATTTT.

V and J are TRBV7-9 and TRBJ2-1; 7 nucleotides line up with TRBD2. The germline CDR1 and CDR2 sequences are SEHNR and FQNEAQ (reference sequence). V lost 5 bases, J lost 9 bases, and 7 bases stayed unmatched. CDR3 size: 13 residues. The CDR3 DNA is TGTGCCAGCAGCCCGGAAGCGGGGAGTGAGCAGTTCTTC. As protein: CASSPEAGSEQFF.

CDR3 in amino acids: CATSEPDSRLLFF. The CDR3 nucleotides are TGTGCCACCAGTGAGCCCGACAGCCGCTTGCTGTTTTTT. This chain connects TRBV24-1 to TRBJ1-4; TRBD1 is a possible D gene (5 bases). In germline, CDR1 is KGHDR, CDR2 SFDVKD. This CDR3 comprises 13 residues. Deletions cut 4 bases from V and 14 bases from J, with 16 bases between.

V is TRBV6-4 and J is TRBJ2-3, with 7 nucleotides matching TRBD2. This CDR3 is built from 15 residues. CDR1 and CDR2 (germline): MRHNA, SNTAGT. The V segment lost 6 bases and the J segment 0 bases; nucleotides outside the gene matches: 6. Here the CDR3 DNA reads TGTGCCAGCAGAATTAGCGGGCTTAGCACAGATACGCAGTATTTT. Translating it yields CASRISGLSTDTQYF.

The rearrangement uses TRBV9 and TRBJ1-3; 10 bases agree with TRBD1. This CDR3 spans 17 amino acids. CDR1 is SGDLS and CDR2 is YYNGEE in the germline V gene. The ends lost 3 bases at V and 0 bases at J; junction bases unmatched: 6. CDR3 nucleotide sequence: TGTGCCAGCAGCGCCGCCGGGACAGGGGACTCTGGAAACACCATATATTTT. Translated, it gives CASSAAGTGDSGNTIYF.

The V gene is TRBV6-5, the J gene TRBJ1-3; tentatively, D is TRBD1 (6 bases). The V and J ends lost 6 bases and 0 bases respectively, with 12 bases between them. The V gene's germline CDR1 is MNHEY and CDR2 SVGAGI. The length of the CDR3 is 15 residues. The CDR3 DNA follows: TGTGCCAGCAGCCTAACAGGGAGCTCTGGAAACACCATATATTTT. Amino acids: CASSLTGSSGNTIYF.

The rearrangement links TRBV12-3 or TRBV12-4 to TRBJ1-1; 9 bases line up with TRBD1. The junction had 3 bases not matched to a gene; V was cut back by 3 bases and J by 7 bases. The CDR3 runs 13 residues. CDR3 loop: CASSFWGQGEAFF. The CDR3 DNA reads as TGTGCCAGCAGTTTCTGGGGACAGGGTGAAGCTTTCTTT.